The 8 T cell receptor beta chains below all came from one sample that was sequenced in a study of cytomegalovirus exposure and HLA in healthy donors. 13 Jbeta primers and 60 Vbeta primers were used for the PCR. Libraries were prepared by immunoSEQ multiplex PCR; TCRdb keeps only in-frame clonotypes and omits some of them. The sample contains about 94,000 clones, around 84% of which appear only once. Sequences were obtained from PBMCs. All receptors derive from a human donor in good health.

This clone was observed a handful of times. V gene TRBV18 combines with J gene TRBJ1-5, with D possibly matching TRBD1 (5 bases). Per germline, CDR1 KGHSH and CDR2 LQKENI. The CDR3 is 13 amino acids. The germline V and J ends were trimmed by 1 base and 6 bases, with 7 bases remaining between them. CDR3 bases: TGTGCCAGCTCACCACAAACAGGTCAGCCCCAGCATTTT. Protein product: CASSPQTGQPQHF. The variable domain in full, completed from reference TRBV18 and TRBJ1-5, reads NAGVMQNPRHLVRRRGQEARLRCSPMKGHSHVYWYRQLPEEGLKFMVYLQKENIIDESGMPKERFSAEFPKEGPSILRIQQVVRGDSAAYFCASSPQTGQPQHFGDGTRLSIL.

The V call is TRBV28, the J call TRBJ2-1, with 16 nucleotides matching TRBD2. From germline, CDR1 is MDHEN and CDR2 SYDVKM. Germline trimming cut 2 bases from V and 15 bases from J; bases unmatched to any gene: 4. The CDR3 spans 14 residues. The CDR3 reads CASSLGTSGRAWFF. In DNA form, the CDR3 reads TGTGCCAGCAGTTTAGGGACTAGCGGGAGGGCCTGGTTCTTC.

The V call is TRBV28, the J call TRBJ2-1; the D is unclear. Germline CDR1 is MDHEN and CDR2 is SYDVKM. V was pared by 2 bases and J by 0 bases, with 5 bases between. The CDR3 consists of 14 residues. Written as DNA, the CDR3 is TGTGCCAGCAGTTTACGTAGCTCCTACAATGAGCAGTTCTTC. The encoded protein is CASSLRSSYNEQFF.

The chain employs TRBV19 and TRBJ2-2; unclear D gene. Germline loops: CDR1 LNHDA, CDR2 SQIVND (reference sequence). Trimming left V 10 bases short and J 4 bases short, with 19 bases between. This CDR3 region has 15 residues. This CDR3 reads CATTVAAVVTGELFF. CDR3 nucleotides: TGTGCCACAACGGTCGCGGCCGTCGTCACCGGGGAGCTGTTTTTT.

This rearrangement joins TRBV23-1 to TRBJ2-3; TRBD2 might be the D (5 bases). TRBV23-1 is annotated as an ORF whose role is uncertain. The CDR3 contains 19 residues. Trimming left V 1 base short and J 2 bases short, with 22 bases between. The CDR3 sequence: CASSQFRTPGSPNTDTQYF. The CDR3 DNA follows: TGCGCCAGCAGTCAATTCCGGACTCCGGGATCCCCCAACACAGATACGCAGTATTTT.

The chain couples TRBV11-2 to TRBJ1-3; perhaps TRBD1 as D (6 bases). The V end was cut by 5 bases, the J end by 0 bases, with 20 bases between. CDR1 is SGHAT, CDR2 FQNNGV, per germline. The CDR3 length is 18 residues. The CDR3 DNA is TGTGCCAGCAGCCCCATAACTAGGACAGCCAACTCTGGAAACACCATATATTTT. Translation: CASSPITRTANSGNTIYF.

The genes are TRBV6-1 and TRBJ2-1; possibly TRBD2 for D (5 bases). Germline values: CDR1 MNHNS, CDR2 SASEGT. This CDR3 has 14 amino acids. V was cut by 10 bases and J by 4 bases, with 17 bases left in between. The CDR3 bases are TGTGCCATTCGAGGCAGCGGAGTATACAATGAGCAGTTCTTC. Protein product: CAIRGSGVYNEQFF.

In this sample, this clone turned up a few times. The genes are TRBV4-1 and TRBJ1-4, with 8 positions matching TRBD1. Trimming took 5 bases from V and 8 from J; bases not matched to a gene: 1. There are 12 residues in the CDR3. Germline CDR1 MGHRA, CDR2 YSYEKL. CDR3 bases: TGCGCCAGCAGCTGGACAGGGGAAAAACTGTTTTTT. Its translation: CASSWTGEKLFF.